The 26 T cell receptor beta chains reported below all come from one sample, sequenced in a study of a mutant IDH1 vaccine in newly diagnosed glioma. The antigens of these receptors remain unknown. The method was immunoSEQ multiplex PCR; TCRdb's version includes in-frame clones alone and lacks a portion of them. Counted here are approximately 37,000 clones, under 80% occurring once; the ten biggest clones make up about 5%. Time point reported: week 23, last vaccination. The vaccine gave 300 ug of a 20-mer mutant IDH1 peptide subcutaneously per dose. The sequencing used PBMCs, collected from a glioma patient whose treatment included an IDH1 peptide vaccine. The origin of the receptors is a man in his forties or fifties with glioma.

The CDR3 sequence: CASSIDGFSSGANVLTF. CDR3 nucleotide sequence: TGTGCCAGTAGTATAGACGGTTTTAGCTCTGGGGCCAACGTCCTGACTTTC. The rearrangement joins TRBV19 to TRBJ2-6, with no clear D. Germline loops: CDR1 LNHDA, CDR2 SQIVND (reference sequence). CDR3 length equals 17 residues. Trimming took off 0 bases at V and 0 bases at J, with 9 bases between the two ends.

CDR3 region: CAWRRGAENIQYF. The CDR3 region has the DNA TGTGCCTGGAGAAGGGGAGCGGAAAACATTCAGTACTTC. The rearrangement links TRBV30 to TRBJ2-4; TRBD1 or TRBD2 may be the D gene (5 bases each). Germline V CDR1 and CDR2: GTSNPN, SVGIG (reference sequence). The CDR3 is made up of 13 amino acids. Trimming removed 3 bases at V and 5 bases at J, with 11 bases between.

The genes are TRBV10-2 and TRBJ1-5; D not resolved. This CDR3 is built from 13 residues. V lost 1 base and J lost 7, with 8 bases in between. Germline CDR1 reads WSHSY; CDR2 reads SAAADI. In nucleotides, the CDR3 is TGCGCCAGCAGTGAGTTGGGGAGCCAGCCCCAGCATTTT. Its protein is CASSELGSQPQHF.

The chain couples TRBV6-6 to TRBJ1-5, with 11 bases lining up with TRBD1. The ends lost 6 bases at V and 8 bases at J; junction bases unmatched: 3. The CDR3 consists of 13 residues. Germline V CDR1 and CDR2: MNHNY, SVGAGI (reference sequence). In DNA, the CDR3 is TGTGCCAGCAGGGACAGGGGGCAGGAGCCCCAGCATTTT. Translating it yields CASRDRGQEPQHF.

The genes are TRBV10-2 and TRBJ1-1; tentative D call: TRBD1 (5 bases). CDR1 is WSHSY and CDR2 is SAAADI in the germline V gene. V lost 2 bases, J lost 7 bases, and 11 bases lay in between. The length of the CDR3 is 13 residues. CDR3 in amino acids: CASSEDGAFEAFF. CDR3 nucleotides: TGCGCCAGCAGTGAGGACGGGGCATTTGAAGCTTTCTTT.

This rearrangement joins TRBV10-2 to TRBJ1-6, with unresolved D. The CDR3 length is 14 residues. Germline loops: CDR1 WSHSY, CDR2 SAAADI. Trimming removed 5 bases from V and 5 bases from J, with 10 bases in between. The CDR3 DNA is TGCGCCAGCAGTACGACGGAGAATAATTCACCCCTCCACTTT. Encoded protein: CASSTTENNSPLHF.

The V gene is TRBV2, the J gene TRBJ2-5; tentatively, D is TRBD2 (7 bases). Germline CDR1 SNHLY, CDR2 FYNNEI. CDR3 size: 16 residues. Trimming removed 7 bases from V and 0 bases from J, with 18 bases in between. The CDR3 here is CASKGGRAGNQETQYF. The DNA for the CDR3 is TGTGCCAGCAAGGGGGGCCGAGCGGGGAACCAAGAGACCCAGTACTTC.

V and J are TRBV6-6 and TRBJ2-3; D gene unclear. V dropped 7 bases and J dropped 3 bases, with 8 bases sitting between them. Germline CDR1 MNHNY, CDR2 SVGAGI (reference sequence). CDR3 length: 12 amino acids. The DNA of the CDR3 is TGTGCCAGCAATCAACGAACAGATACGCAGTATTTT. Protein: CASNQRTDTQYF.

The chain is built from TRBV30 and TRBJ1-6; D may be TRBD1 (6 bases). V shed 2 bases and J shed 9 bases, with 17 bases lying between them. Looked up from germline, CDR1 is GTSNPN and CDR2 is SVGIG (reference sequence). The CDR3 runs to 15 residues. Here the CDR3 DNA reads TGTGCCTGGAGTAGTGGGGGCTTGGGGGGTTCACCCCTCCACTTT. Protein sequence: CAWSSGGLGGSPLHF. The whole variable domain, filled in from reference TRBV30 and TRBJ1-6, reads SQTIHQWPATLVQPVGSPLSLECTVEGTSNPNLYWYRQAAGRGLQLLFYSVGIGQISSEVPQNLSASRPQDRQFILSSKKLLLSDSGFYLCAWSSGGLGGSPLHFGNGTRLTVT.

CDR3 loop: CAWSPSRRSGANVLTF. The CDR3 DNA is TGTGCCTGGAGTCCATCCCGACGTTCTGGGGCCAACGTCCTGACTTTC. The chain has TRBV30 and TRBJ2-6; no clear D. Germline V gives CDR1 GTSNPN, CDR2 SVGIG (reference sequence). The CDR3 runs to 16 residues. V was shortened by 2 bases and J by 1 base, with 12 bases between the two germline ends.

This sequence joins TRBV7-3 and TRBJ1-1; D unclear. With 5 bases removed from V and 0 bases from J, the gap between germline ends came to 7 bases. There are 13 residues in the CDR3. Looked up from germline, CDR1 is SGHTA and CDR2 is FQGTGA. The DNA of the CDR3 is TGTGCCAGCAGCGACGCATTGAACACTGAAGCTTTCTTT. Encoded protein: CASSDALNTEAFF.

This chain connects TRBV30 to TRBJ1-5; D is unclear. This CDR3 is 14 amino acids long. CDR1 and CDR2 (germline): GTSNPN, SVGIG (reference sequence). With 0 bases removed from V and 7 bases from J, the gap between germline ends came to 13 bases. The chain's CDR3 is CAWSVRTGGQPQHF. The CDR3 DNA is TGTGCCTGGAGTGTTCGTACGGGCGGACAGCCCCAGCATTTT.

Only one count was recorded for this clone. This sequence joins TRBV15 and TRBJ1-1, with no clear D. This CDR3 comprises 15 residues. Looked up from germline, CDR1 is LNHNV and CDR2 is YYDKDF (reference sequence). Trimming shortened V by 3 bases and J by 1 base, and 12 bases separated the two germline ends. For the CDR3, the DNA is TGTGCCACCAGCAGCGGGTTGGGCTCGAACACTGAAGCTTTCTTT. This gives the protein CATSSGLGSNTEAFF.

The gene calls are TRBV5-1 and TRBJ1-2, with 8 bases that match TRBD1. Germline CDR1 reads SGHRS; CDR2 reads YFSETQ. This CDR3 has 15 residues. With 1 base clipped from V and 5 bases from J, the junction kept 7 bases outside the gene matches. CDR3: CASSLSGGAGYGYTF. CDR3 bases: TGCGCCAGCAGCTTGTCAGGGGGCGCTGGGTATGGCTACACCTTC.

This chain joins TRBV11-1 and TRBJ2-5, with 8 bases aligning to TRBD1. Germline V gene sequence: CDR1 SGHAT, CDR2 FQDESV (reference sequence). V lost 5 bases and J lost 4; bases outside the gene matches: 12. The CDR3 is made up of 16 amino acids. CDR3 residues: CASSQWTGLEGETQYF. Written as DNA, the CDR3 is TGTGCCAGCAGCCAGTGGACAGGGTTGGAGGGAGAGACCCAGTACTTC.

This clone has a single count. Here the CDR3 DNA reads TGTGCCAGCAGCTTAGGGACAGGGACAGATACGCAGTATTTT. Its protein product is CASSLGTGTDTQYF. V gene TRBV11-3 combines with J gene TRBJ2-3; 8 bases align to TRBD1. Trimming cost V 1 base and J 3 bases; bases outside gene matches: 0. The CDR3 runs to 14 residues. The V gene's germline CDR1 is SGHNT and CDR2 YENEEA.

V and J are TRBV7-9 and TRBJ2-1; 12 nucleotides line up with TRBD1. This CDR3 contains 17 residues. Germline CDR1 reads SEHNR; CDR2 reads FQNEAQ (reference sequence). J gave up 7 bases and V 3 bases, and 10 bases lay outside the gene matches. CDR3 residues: CASSFSVGTGGRNEQFF. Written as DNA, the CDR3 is TGTGCCAGCAGCTTTAGCGTCGGGACAGGGGGCCGTAATGAGCAGTTCTTC.

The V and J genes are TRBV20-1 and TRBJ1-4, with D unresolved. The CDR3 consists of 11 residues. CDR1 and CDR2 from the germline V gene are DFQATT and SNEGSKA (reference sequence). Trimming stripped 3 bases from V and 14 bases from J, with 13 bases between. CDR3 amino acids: CSARVGQSLFF. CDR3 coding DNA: TGCAGTGCTAGGGTAGGGCAATCGCTGTTTTTT.

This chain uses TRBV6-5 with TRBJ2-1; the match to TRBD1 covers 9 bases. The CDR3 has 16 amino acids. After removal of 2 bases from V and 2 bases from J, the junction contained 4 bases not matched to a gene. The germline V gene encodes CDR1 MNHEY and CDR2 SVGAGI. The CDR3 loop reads CASSYGDRATYNEQFF. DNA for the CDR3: TGTGCCAGCAGTTACGGGGACAGGGCTACCTACAATGAGCAGTTCTTC.

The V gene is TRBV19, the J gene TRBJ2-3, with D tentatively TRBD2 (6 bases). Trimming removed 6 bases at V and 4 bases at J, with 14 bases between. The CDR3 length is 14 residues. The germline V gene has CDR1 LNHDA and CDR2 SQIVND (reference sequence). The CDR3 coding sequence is TGTGCCAGTAGGCGGCGGGGCGGGGCAGATACGCAGTATTTT. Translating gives CASRRRGGADTQYF. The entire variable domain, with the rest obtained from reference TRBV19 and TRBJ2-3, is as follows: DGGITQSPKYLFRKEGQNVTLSCEQNLNHDAMYWYRQDPGQGLRLIYYSQIVNDFQKGDIAEGYSVSREKKESFPLTVTSAQKNPTAFYLCASRRRGGADTQYFGPGTRLTVL.

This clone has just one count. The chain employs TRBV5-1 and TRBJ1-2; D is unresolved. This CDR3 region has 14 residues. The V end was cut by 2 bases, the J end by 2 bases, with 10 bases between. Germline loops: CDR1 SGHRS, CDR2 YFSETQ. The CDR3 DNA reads TGCGCCAGCAGCTTATCCGAAAGCAACTATGGCTACACCTTC. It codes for CASSLSESNYGYTF.

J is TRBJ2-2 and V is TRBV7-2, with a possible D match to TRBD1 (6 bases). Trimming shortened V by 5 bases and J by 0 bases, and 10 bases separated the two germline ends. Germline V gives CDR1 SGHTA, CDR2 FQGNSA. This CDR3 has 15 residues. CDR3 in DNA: TGTGCCAGCAGCCAAGGACAGACGAACACCGGGGAGCTGTTTTTT. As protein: CASSQGQTNTGELFF.

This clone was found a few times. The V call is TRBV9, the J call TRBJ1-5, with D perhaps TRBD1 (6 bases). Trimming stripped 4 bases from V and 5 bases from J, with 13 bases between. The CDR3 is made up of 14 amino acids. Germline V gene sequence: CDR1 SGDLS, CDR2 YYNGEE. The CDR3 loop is CASSPGVSYQPQHF. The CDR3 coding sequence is TGTGCCAGCAGCCCAGGGGTCAGTTATCAGCCCCAGCATTTT.

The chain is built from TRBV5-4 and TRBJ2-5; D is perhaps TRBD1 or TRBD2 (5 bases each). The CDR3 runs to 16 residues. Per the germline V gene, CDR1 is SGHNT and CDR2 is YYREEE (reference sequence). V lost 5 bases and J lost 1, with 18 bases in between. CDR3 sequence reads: CASSRDGGRAQETQYF. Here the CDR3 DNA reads TGTGCCAGCAGTCGTGATGGAGGCAGGGCCCAAGAGACCCAGTACTTC.

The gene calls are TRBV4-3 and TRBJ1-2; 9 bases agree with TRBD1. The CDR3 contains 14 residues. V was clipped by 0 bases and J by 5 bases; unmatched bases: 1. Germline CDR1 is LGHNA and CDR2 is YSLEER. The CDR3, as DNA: TGCGCCAGCAGCCAAGAGACAGGGGGGTATGGCTACACCTTC. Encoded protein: CASSQETGGYGYTF.

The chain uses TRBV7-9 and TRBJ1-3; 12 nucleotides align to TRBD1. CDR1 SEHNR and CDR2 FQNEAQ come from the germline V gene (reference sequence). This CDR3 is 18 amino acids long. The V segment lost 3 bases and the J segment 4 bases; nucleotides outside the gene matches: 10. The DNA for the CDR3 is TGTGCCAGCAGCTTTGGGGGACAGGGGGCAAAAGGCGGAAACACCATATATTTT. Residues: CASSFGGQGAKGGNTIYF.